This T cell receptor (beta chain) was identified in a study of Graves' ophthalmopathy and Graves' hyperthyroidism. Study-wide results and caveats: Separation of ophthalmopathy from stable hyperthyroidism was achieved by a 13-signature model, at roughly 90% sensitivity and approximately 84% specificity. Ophthalmopathy progression predictions by the model showed roughly 77% specificity and roughly 71% sensitivity.

The CDR3 is 16 residues long. Germline-derived CDR1 and CDR2 are MNHNS and SASEGT. The trim removed 4 bases at V and 1 base at J, leaving 8 bases unmatched. RNA transcripts provided the template for amplifying TCR beta CDR3 regions. HTBI primers were used in a first-round RT-PCR, which preceded a second-round multiplex PCR. Each CDR3 protein is one row after TCRdb ran MiXCR on the multiplex PCR reads. The sample yields some 350,000 distinct CDR3 sequences, approximately 18% seen once. Hyperthyroidism patients, all newly diagnosed, had under 2 months' duration and ages of 18 to 65. The starting material, approximately 9.7 ml of fresh peripheral blood, provided the PBMCs. Note on this clonotype: Its antigen is currently unknown.

The TCR was taken from an adult woman with stable Graves' hyperthyroidism. The sample was peripheral blood. V and J are TRBV6-1 and TRBJ2-7; 9 bases match TRBD1. CDR3 DNA sequence: TGTGCCAGCAGTGCGGCGGCCGGGACAGGGTCCTACGAGCAGTACTTC. It yields the protein CASSAAAGTGSYEQYF.